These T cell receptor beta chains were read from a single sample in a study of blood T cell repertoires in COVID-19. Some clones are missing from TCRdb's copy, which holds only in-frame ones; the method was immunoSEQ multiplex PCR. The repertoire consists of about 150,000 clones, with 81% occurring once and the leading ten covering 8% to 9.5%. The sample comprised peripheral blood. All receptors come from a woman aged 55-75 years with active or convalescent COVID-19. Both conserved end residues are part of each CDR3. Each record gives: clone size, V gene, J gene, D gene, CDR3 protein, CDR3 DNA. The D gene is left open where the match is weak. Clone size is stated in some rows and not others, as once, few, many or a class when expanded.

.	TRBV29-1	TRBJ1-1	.	CSVEGGQGLEAFF	TGCAGCGTTGAAGGGGGTCAGGGGCTTGAAGCTTTCTTT
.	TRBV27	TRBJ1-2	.	CASRTQGANYGYTF	TGTGCCAGCAGGACACAGGGAGCTAACTATGGCTACACCTTC
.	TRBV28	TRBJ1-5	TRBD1	CASSQIQGVSNQPQHF	TGTGCCAGCAGTCAGATACAGGGGGTCAGCAATCAGCCCCAGCATTTT
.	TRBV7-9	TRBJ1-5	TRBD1	CASSRLAGGRGNQPQHF	TGTGCCAGCAGCCGACTTGCAGGGGGAAGGGGCAATCAGCCCCAGCATTTT
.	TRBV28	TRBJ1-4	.	CASSSADRPNEKLFF	TGTGCCAGCAGTTCCGCGGACAGACCGAATGAAAAACTGTTTTTT
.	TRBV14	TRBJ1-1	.	CASSPSTNTEAFF	TGTGCCAGCAGCCCCTCTACGAACACTGAAGCTTTCTTT
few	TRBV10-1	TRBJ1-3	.	CASSEQDSGNTIYF	TGCGCCAGCAGTGAACAGGATTCTGGAAACACCATATATTTT
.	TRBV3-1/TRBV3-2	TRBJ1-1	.	CASSQVGGGFTEAFF	TGTGCCAGCAGCCAAGTTGGGGGGGGGTTCACTGAAGCTTTCTTT
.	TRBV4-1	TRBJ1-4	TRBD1	CASSQATGAFATNEKLFF	TGCGCCAGCAGCCAGGCTACAGGGGCCTTTGCAACTAATGAAAAACTGTTTTTT
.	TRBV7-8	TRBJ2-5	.	CASSLATTQETQYF	TGTGCCAGCAGCTTAGCAACTACTCAAGAGACCCAGTACTTC
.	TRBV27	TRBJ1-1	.	CASSLIPLLRHTEAFF	TGTGCCAGCAGTTTAATCCCACTCCTGCGCCACACTGAAGCTTTCTTT
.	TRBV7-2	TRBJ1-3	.	CASSFGAWGNTIYF	TGTGCCAGCAGCTTTGGGGCTTGGGGAAACACCATATATTTT
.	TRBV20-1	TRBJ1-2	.	CSKTDNYGYTF	TGCAGCAAGACAGATAACTATGGCTACACCTTC
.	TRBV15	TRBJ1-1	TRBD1	CATSRKTGSTEAFF	TGTGCCACCAGCCGAAAGACAGGGAGCACTGAAGCTTTCTTT
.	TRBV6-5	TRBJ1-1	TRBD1	CASSYGTVSAFF	TGTGCCAGCAGCTACGGGACAGTCTCAGCTTTCTTT
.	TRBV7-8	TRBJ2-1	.	CASRPGLGGIYNEQFF	TGTGCCAGCAGACCGGGATTGGGAGGCATCTACAATGAGCAGTTCTTC
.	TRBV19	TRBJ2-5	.	CASSGSGGGETQYF	TGTGCCAGTAGTGGTTCTGGAGGAGGCGAGACCCAGTACTTC
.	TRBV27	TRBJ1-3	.	CASHRTTGSGNTIYF	TGTGCCAGCCATCGTACTACAGGGTCTGGAAACACCATATATTTT
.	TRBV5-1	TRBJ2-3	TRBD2	CASSFSGGAEDTQYF	TGCGCCAGCAGCTTTAGCGGGGGGGCCGAAGATACGCAGTATTTT
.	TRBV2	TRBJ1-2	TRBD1	CASSGQGNLFYTF	TGTGCCAGCAGTGGACAGGGGAATCTTTTCTACACCTTC
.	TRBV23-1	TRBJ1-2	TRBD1	CASSQRRDRGDGYTF	TGCGCCAGCAGTCAGCGTCGGGACAGGGGAGATGGCTACACCTTC
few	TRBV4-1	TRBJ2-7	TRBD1	CASSQDITGDYEQYF	TGCGCCAGCAGCCAAGATATTACAGGGGACTACGAGCAGTACTTC
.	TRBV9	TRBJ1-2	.	CASRGSGQLYGYTF	TGTGCCAGCAGAGGCTCCGGACAGCTGTATGGCTACACCTTC
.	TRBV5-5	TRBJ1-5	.	CASSPVLAGANQPQHF	TGTGCCAGCAGCCCCGTTCTCGCAGGGGCGAATCAGCCCCAGCATTTT
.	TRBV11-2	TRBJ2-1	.	CASSSRTQGGAGGQFF	TGTGCCAGCAGCTCCCGAACCCAGGGAGGCGCTGGGGGGCAGTTCTTC
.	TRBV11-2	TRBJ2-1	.	CASRSSIEQFF	TGTGCCAGCAGGTCAAGCATAGAGCAGTTCTTC
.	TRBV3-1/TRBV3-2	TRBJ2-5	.	CASSLTVQETQYF	TGTGCCAGCAGTCTTACAGTTCAAGAGACCCAGTACTTC
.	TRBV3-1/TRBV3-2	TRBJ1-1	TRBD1	CASSRTGENTEAFF	TGTGCCAGCAGTCGGACAGGGGAGAACACTGAAGCTTTCTTT
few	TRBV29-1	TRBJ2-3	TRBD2	CSVEGGRSTDTQYF	TGCAGCGTTGAGGGCGGGAGGAGCACAGATACGCAGTATTTT